A selection of T cell receptor beta chains follows, all from one sample in a study of graft-versus-host responses after intestinal transplantation. Using immunoSEQ multiplex PCR, the repertoire was profiled, and TCRdb retains in-frame clones only, with some absent. The top ten hold about 2% of the sample, which has 75,000 to 95,000 clones, about 93% seen once. Their target antigens are unknown. The sample was unstimulated CD8+ T cells sorted from spleen or lymph node cells, taken before intestinal transplant. These receptors were collected from a human donor who received an intestinal transplant. Each CDR3 is given with its conserved first and last residue. Each record gives: clone size, J gene, V gene, D gene, CDR3 protein, CDR3 DNA. The D gene is left open where the match is weak. The listing skips clone size in some rows; elsewhere it reads once, few, many or a size class.

abundance: NA
j_gene: TRBJ1-2
v_gene: TRBV6-5
d_gene: TRBD1
CDR3aa: CASSPGTDYGYTF
CDR3nt: TGTGCCAGCAGCCCCGGGACAGACTATGGCTACACCTTC

abundance: NA
j_gene: TRBJ1-1
v_gene: TRBV10-3
d_gene: TRBD1
CDR3aa: CAITDPGQGANTEAFF
CDR3nt: TGTGCCATCACCGATCCGGGACAGGGGGCTAACACTGAAGCTTTCTTT

abundance: NA
j_gene: TRBJ2-7
v_gene: TRBV5-1
d_gene: NA
CDR3aa: CASSHVADKTYEQYF
CDR3nt: TGCGCCAGCAGCCACGTAGCGGATAAAACCTACGAGCAGTACTTC

abundance: NA
j_gene: TRBJ2-3
v_gene: TRBV27
d_gene: NA
CDR3aa: CASSSTPRTDTQYF
CDR3nt: TGTGCCAGCAGTTCGACTCCTAGGACAGATACGCAGTATTTT

abundance: NA
j_gene: TRBJ2-3
v_gene: TRBV7-8
d_gene: TRBD2
CDR3aa: CASSYQSGTSRGFVADTQYF
CDR3nt: TGTGCCAGCAGCTACCAAAGTGGGACTAGCAGGGGTTTCGTGGCAGATACGCAGTATTTT

abundance: NA
j_gene: TRBJ2-4
v_gene: TRBV7-2
d_gene: NA
CDR3aa: CASSLQVAKNIQYF
CDR3nt: TGTGCCAGCAGCTTGCAGGTAGCCAAAAACATTCAGTACTTC

abundance: NA
j_gene: TRBJ2-1
v_gene: TRBV27
d_gene: NA
CDR3aa: CASKRGGNEQFF
CDR3nt: TGTGCCAGCAAAAGGGGGGGTAATGAGCAGTTCTTC

abundance: NA
j_gene: TRBJ2-3
v_gene: TRBV30
d_gene: TRBD1
CDR3aa: CAWGSTGVVSDTQYF
CDR3nt: TGTGCCTGGGGATCGACAGGGGTGGTGTCAGATACGCAGTATTTT

abundance: once
j_gene: TRBJ1-1
v_gene: TRBV7-9
d_gene: NA
CDR3aa: CASSLSGVTEAFF
CDR3nt: TGTGCCAGCAGTCTTTCGGGGGTAACTGAAGCTTTCTTT

abundance: NA
j_gene: TRBJ1-2
v_gene: TRBV6-5
d_gene: TRBD1
CDR3aa: CASGSDRDRVEGYTF
CDR3nt: TGTGCCAGCGGGTCGGACCGGGACAGGGTAGAGGGCTACACCTTC

abundance: NA
j_gene: TRBJ1-2
v_gene: TRBV4-3
d_gene: TRBD1
CDR3aa: CASSPAQGAYGYTF
CDR3nt: TGCGCCAGCAGCCCGGCACAGGGGGCCTATGGCTACACCTTC

abundance: NA
j_gene: TRBJ1-2
v_gene: TRBV7-8
d_gene: NA
CDR3aa: CASSQLDSYGYTF
CDR3nt: TGTGCCAGCAGCCAACTGGACAGCTATGGCTACACCTTC

abundance: NA
j_gene: TRBJ1-4
v_gene: TRBV25-1
d_gene: NA
CDR3aa: CASSPWGGHEKLFF
CDR3nt: TGTGCCAGCAGTCCATGGGGGGGTCATGAAAAACTGTTTTTT

abundance: NA
j_gene: TRBJ2-1
v_gene: TRBV10-3
d_gene: NA
CDR3aa: CAISEQGGDNEQFF
CDR3nt: TGTGCCATCAGTGAACAGGGTGGGGACAATGAGCAGTTCTTC

abundance: NA
j_gene: TRBJ2-2
v_gene: TRBV9
d_gene: TRBD1
CDR3aa: CASGSPGQGSGTGELFF
CDR3nt: TGTGCCAGCGGCTCACCGGGACAGGGCTCGGGCACCGGGGAGCTGTTTTTT

abundance: NA
j_gene: TRBJ1-2
v_gene: TRBV11-2
d_gene: NA
CDR3aa: CASRSGDVGDLGYTF
CDR3nt: TGTGCCAGCAGGTCGGGGGACGTCGGCGATTTGGGCTACACCTTC

abundance: NA
j_gene: TRBJ2-2
v_gene: TRBV4-1
d_gene: NA
CDR3aa: CASSPLTVSNTGELFF
CDR3nt: TGCGCCAGCAGCCCACTGACAGTTTCGAACACCGGGGAGCTGTTTTTT

abundance: NA
j_gene: TRBJ2-5
v_gene: TRBV5-5
d_gene: TRBD1
CDR3aa: CASSLRDRGYQETQYF
CDR3nt: TGTGCCAGCAGCTTGAGGGACAGGGGGTACCAAGAGACCCAGTACTTC

abundance: NA
j_gene: TRBJ2-2
v_gene: TRBV7-9
d_gene: TRBD1
CDR3aa: CASSSGTGDTGELFF
CDR3nt: TGTGCCAGCAGCTCGGGGACAGGGGACACCGGGGAGCTGTTTTTT

abundance: NA
j_gene: TRBJ2-2
v_gene: TRBV7-9
d_gene: TRBD2
CDR3aa: CASSSSGGVYTGELFF
CDR3nt: TGTGCCAGCAGCTCTAGCGGGGGGGTTTACACCGGGGAGCTGTTTTTT

abundance: NA
j_gene: TRBJ2-1
v_gene: TRBV6-5
d_gene: TRBD2
CDR3aa: CASRELSGGYNEQFF
CDR3nt: TGTGCCAGCAGGGAACTAAGCGGGGGGTACAATGAGCAGTTCTTC

abundance: few
j_gene: TRBJ1-2
v_gene: TRBV6-5
d_gene: NA
CDR3aa: CASSSGWGYTF
CDR3nt: TGTGCCAGCAGTTCCGGGTGGGGCTACACCTTC

abundance: NA
j_gene: TRBJ2-4
v_gene: TRBV27
d_gene: TRBD1
CDR3aa: CASSLRGTGEGDIQYF
CDR3nt: TGTGCCAGCAGTTTAAGGGGGACAGGGGAAGGCGACATTCAGTACTTC

abundance: NA
j_gene: TRBJ1-1
v_gene: TRBV27
d_gene: NA
CDR3aa: CASSLTGNTEAFF
CDR3nt: TGTGCCAGCAGCCTGACAGGGAACACTGAAGCTTTCTTT

abundance: NA
j_gene: TRBJ1-5
v_gene: TRBV9
d_gene: TRBD1
CDR3aa: CASSVDGGQGQPQHF
CDR3nt: TGTGCCAGCAGCGTAGACGGGGGACAGGGTCAGCCCCAGCATTTT

abundance: NA
j_gene: TRBJ1-1
v_gene: TRBV6-1
d_gene: TRBD1
CDR3aa: CASSDLQGTNTEAFF
CDR3nt: TGTGCCAGCAGTGACCTACAGGGGACGAACACTGAAGCTTTCTTT

abundance: NA
j_gene: TRBJ2-1
v_gene: TRBV7-9
d_gene: TRBD1
CDR3aa: CASSSDRDSYNEQFF
CDR3nt: TGTGCCAGCAGCTCAGACAGGGACTCCTACAATGAGCAGTTCTTC

abundance: NA
j_gene: TRBJ1-2
v_gene: TRBV7-9
d_gene: TRBD1
CDR3aa: CASSLARDSQWGYTF
CDR3nt: TGTGCCAGCAGCTTAGCACGGGACAGCCAGTGGGGCTACACCTTC

abundance: NA
j_gene: TRBJ2-1
v_gene: TRBV4-3
d_gene: TRBD2
CDR3aa: CASSLGSGADNEQFF
CDR3nt: TGCGCCAGCAGCCTTGGGAGCGGGGCGGACAATGAGCAGTTCTTC

abundance: NA
j_gene: TRBJ2-7
v_gene: TRBV5-6
d_gene: TRBD1
CDR3aa: CASSSGTGVYEQYF
CDR3nt: TGTGCCAGCAGTTCCGGGACAGGGGTCTACGAGCAGTACTTC

abundance: NA
j_gene: TRBJ1-5
v_gene: TRBV4-3
d_gene: NA
CDR3aa: CASSQDTNGNQPQHF
CDR3nt: TGCGCCAGCAGCCAGGATACTAACGGCAATCAGCCCCAGCATTTT

abundance: NA
j_gene: TRBJ1-1
v_gene: TRBV9
d_gene: TRBD1
CDR3aa: CASSITGTGPEAFF
CDR3nt: TGTGCCAGCAGCATAACCGGGACAGGGCCCGAAGCTTTCTTT

abundance: NA
j_gene: TRBJ1-5
v_gene: TRBV7-9
d_gene: NA
CDR3aa: CASSGGGGRDQPQHF
CDR3nt: TGTGCCAGTAGCGGGGGCGGGGGGCGTGATCAGCCCCAGCATTTT

abundance: NA
j_gene: TRBJ2-1
v_gene: TRBV27
d_gene: TRBD1
CDR3aa: CASSLKGDRGLYNEQFF
CDR3nt: TGTGCCAGCAGTTTAAAGGGGGACAGGGGATTATACAATGAGCAGTTCTTC

abundance: NA
j_gene: TRBJ2-3
v_gene: TRBV11-3
d_gene: TRBD1
CDR3aa: CASSFAGGRVAADTQYF
CDR3nt: TGTGCCAGCAGCTTCGCAGGGGGCAGGGTTGCGGCAGATACGCAGTATTTT

abundance: NA
j_gene: TRBJ2-7
v_gene: TRBV6-5
d_gene: NA
CDR3aa: CASNRGTESWKQYF
CDR3nt: TGTGCCAGCAACCGGGGGACAGAGTCTTGGAAGCAGTACTTC

abundance: NA
j_gene: TRBJ2-5
v_gene: TRBV29-1
d_gene: TRBD1
CDR3aa: CSDPTGGGGGQETQYF
CDR3nt: TGCAGCGACCCGACAGGGGGGGGAGGAGGACAAGAGACCCAGTACTTC

abundance: NA
j_gene: TRBJ1-3
v_gene: TRBV30
d_gene: TRBD1
CDR3aa: CAWDRGSGNTIYF
CDR3nt: TGTGCCTGGGACAGGGGCTCTGGAAACACCATATATTTT

abundance: NA
j_gene: TRBJ2-3
v_gene: TRBV29-1
d_gene: NA
CDR3aa: CSGEGEGVTPDTQYF
CDR3nt: TGCAGCGGGGAGGGGGAGGGGGTCACCCCAGATACGCAGTATTTT

abundance: NA
j_gene: TRBJ1-1
v_gene: TRBV6-5
d_gene: NA
CDR3aa: CASSYSDSDTEAFF
CDR3nt: TGTGCCAGCAGTTACTCGGACAGCGACACTGAAGCTTTCTTT

abundance: NA
j_gene: TRBJ2-7
v_gene: TRBV4-3
d_gene: TRBD1
CDR3aa: CASSQGQGAAYEQYF
CDR3nt: TGCGCCAGCAGCCAAGGTCAGGGGGCGGCGTACGAGCAGTACTTC

abundance: NA
j_gene: TRBJ2-7
v_gene: TRBV9
d_gene: NA
CDR3aa: CASSVDPAYEQYF
CDR3nt: TGTGCCAGCAGCGTAGACCCGGCCTACGAGCAGTACTTC

abundance: once
j_gene: TRBJ2-3
v_gene: TRBV19
d_gene: TRBD2
CDR3aa: CASSISSGSTDTQYF
CDR3nt: TGTGCCAGTAGTATAAGTAGCGGGAGCACAGATACGCAGTATTTT